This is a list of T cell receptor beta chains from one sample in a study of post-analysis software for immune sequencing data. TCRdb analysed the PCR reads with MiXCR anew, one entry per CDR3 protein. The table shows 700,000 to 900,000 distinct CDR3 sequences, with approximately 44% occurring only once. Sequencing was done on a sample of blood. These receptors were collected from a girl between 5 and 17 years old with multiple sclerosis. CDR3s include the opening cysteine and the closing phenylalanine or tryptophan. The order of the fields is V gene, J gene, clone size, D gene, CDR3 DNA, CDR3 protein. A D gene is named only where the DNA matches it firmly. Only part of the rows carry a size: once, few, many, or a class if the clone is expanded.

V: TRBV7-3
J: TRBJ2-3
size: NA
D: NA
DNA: TGTGCCAGCAGCTCCGAAGGGGCAGTAGGCACAGATACGCAGTATTTT
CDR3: CASSSEGAVGTDTQYF

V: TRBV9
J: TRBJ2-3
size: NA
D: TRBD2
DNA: TGTGCCAGCAGCACCTCCGGGACTAGCGGGAGTTCGCAGTATTTT
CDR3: CASSTSGTSGSSQYF

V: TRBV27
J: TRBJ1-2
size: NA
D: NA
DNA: TGTGCCAGCAGTTTATCGGTCACCGACTATGGCTACACCTTC
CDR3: CASSLSVTDYGYTF

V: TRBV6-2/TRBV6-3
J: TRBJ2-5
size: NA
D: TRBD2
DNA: TGTGCCAGCAGTTACCCAGCGGGAGACACAAGCGAGACCCAGTACTTC
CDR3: CASSYPAGDTSETQYF

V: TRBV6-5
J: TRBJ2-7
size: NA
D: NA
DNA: TGTGCCAGCAGTTACTCGGACGGTAGGGGTTACGAGCAGTACTTC
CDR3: CASSYSDGRGYEQYF

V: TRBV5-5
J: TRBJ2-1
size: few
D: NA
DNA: TGTGCCAGCAGCTTGGCCGTCCCACTTAATGAGCAGTTCTTC
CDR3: CASSLAVPLNEQFF

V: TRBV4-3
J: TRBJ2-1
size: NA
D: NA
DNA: TGCGCCAGCAGCCAAGATTGGGCCCTTTACGATGAGCAGTTCTTC
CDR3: CASSQDWALYDEQFF

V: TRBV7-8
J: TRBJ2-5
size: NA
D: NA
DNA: TGTGCCAGCAGCTTAGCGACAGCTTGGGAGACCCAGTACTTC
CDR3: CASSLATAWETQYF

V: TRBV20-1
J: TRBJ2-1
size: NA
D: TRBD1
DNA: TGCGGACTCGGGACAGGGGGTACTGGTGAGCAGTTCTTC
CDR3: CGLGTGGTGEQFF

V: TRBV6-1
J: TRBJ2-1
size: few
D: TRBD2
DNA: TGTGCCAGCAATAGACTAGCGGGAGGGCCATTCTTCGACAATGAGCAGTTCTTC
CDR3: CASNRLAGGPFFDNEQFF

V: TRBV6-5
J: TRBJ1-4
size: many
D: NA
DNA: TGTGCCAGCAGTAGGCGGGCGGAGGGGAAAGAAAAACTGTTTTTT
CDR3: CASSRRAEGKEKLFF

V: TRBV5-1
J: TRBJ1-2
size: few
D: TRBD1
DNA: TGCGCCAGCAGCCTGACAGGGAGTGGCGATGGCTACACCTTC
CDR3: CASSLTGSGDGYTF

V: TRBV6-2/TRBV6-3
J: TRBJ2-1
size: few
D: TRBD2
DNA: TGTGCCAGCACTAGGGGACTAGCGGGAGTAAGTACCTACAATGAGCAGTTCTTC
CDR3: CASTRGLAGVSTYNEQFF

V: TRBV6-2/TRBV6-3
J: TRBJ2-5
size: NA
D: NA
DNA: TGTGCCAGCGGGACATTTTCCCTGGGGGAGACCCAGTACTTC
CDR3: CASGTFSLGETQYF

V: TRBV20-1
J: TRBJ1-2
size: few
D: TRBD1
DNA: TGCAGTGCCCTGGCGAGATCCCGACGGGACAGGAGTGGCTACACCTTC
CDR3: CSALARSRRDRSGYTF

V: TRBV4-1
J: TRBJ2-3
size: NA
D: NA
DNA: TGCGCCAGCAGCCAAGATCTGTACGAAAGGGGGACAGATACGCAGTATTTT
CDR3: CASSQDLYERGTDTQYF

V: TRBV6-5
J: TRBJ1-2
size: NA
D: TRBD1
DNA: TGTGCCAGCAGTTTGGGACAGGGACCTTTCTATGGCTACACCTTC
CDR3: CASSLGQGPFYGYTF

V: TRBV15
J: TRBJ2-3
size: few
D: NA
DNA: TGTGCCACCAGCAGAGATTGGGATTTCGATACGCAGTATTTT
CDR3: CATSRDWDFDTQYF

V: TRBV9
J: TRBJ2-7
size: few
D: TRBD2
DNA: TGTGCCAGCAGCGTAAGCGGGAGGGCCAGTGAGCAGTACTTC
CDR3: CASSVSGRASEQYF

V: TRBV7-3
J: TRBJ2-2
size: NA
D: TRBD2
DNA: TGTGCCAGCAGCTTAGCACTAGCGGGAGAGGACACCGGGGAGCTGTTTTTT
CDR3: CASSLALAGEDTGELFF

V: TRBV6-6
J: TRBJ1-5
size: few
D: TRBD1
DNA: TGTGCCAGCAGTTACGGACAGGGAGATCAGCCCCAGCATTTT
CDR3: CASSYGQGDQPQHF

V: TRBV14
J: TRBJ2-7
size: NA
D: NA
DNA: TGTGCCAGCGGGGGCTGGTCCTACGAGCAGTACTTC
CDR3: CASGGWSYEQYF

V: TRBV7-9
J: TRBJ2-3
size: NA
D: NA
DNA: TGTGCCAGCAGCTTAATGGGCGGAACTAGCACAGATACGCAGTATTTT
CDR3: CASSLMGGTSTDTQYF

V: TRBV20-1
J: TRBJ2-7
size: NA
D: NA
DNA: TGCAGTGCTTTCGAAGCGTCCTACGAGCAGTACTTC
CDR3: CSAFEASYEQYF

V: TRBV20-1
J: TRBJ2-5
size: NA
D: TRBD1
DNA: TGCAGTGCTAGAGAACAGGGGACCTACCAAGAGACCCAGTACTTC
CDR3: CSAREQGTYQETQYF

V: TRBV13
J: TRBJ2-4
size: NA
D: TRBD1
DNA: TGTTCCAGCAGCCGGCCGGGACAGGGGGCGGCCAAAAACATTCAGTACTTC
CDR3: CSSSRPGQGAAKNIQYF

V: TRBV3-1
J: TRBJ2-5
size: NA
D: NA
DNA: TGTGCCAGCAGCCAAGATCCTCGGGGGACCCAGTACTTC
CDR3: CASSQDPRGTQYF

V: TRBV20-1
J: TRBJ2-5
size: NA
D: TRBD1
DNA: TGCAGTGCTAGGGAGGACAGGGGGGAAAGGGAGACCCAGTACTTC
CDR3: CSAREDRGERETQYF

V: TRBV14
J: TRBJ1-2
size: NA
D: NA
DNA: TGTGCCAGCAGCCCAGGGGCCGGAGTTGACTATGGCTACACCTTC
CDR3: CASSPGAGVDYGYTF

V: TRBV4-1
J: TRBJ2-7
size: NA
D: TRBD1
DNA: TGCGCCAGCAGCCAAGAGAGGGGGACAGGAAGCTCCTACGAGCAGTACTTC
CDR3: CASSQERGTGSSYEQYF

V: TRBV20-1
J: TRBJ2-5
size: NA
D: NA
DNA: TGCAGTGCTACCCACAGGCAAGAGACCCAGTACTTC
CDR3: CSATHRQETQYF

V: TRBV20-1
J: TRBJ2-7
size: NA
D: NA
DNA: TGCAGTGCTTTCCTAGAAGGGGGTAACGAGCAGTACTTC
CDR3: CSAFLEGGNEQYF

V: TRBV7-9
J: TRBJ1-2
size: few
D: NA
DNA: TGTGCCAGCAGTTCCCTTTCCTCCTATGGCTACACCTTC
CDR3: CASSSLSSYGYTF

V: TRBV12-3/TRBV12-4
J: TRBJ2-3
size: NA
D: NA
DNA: TGTGCCAGCAGCCCCAGGGGCGAGGTCACAGATACGCAGTATTTT
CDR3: CASSPRGEVTDTQYF

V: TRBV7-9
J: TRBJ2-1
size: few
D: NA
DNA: TGTGCCAGCAGCTTAGTAGTTGTTCGACAGGCTCCCTACAATGAGCAGTTCTTC
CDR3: CASSLVVVRQAPYNEQFF

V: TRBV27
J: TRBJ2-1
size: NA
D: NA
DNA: TGTGCCAGCAGTATACACCCAGTTGGGGACAATGAGCAGTTCTTC
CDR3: CASSIHPVGDNEQFF

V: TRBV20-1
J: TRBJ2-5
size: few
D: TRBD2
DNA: TGCAGTGCTAGAGATGGGGGGGAGGCTCAAGAGACCCAGTACTTC
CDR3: CSARDGGEAQETQYF

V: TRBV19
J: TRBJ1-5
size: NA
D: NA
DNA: TGTGCCAGTAACGACAGAAGTAGCAATCAGCCCCAGCATTTT
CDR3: CASNDRSSNQPQHF

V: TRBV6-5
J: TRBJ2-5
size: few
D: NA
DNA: TGTGCCAGCAGGCCGGGCGGTTGGGGGGAGACCCAGTACTTC
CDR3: CASRPGGWGETQYF

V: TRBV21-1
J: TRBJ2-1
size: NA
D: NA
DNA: TGTGCCAGCAGCAAAGCGCTTTTCGTCAGTTACAATGAGCAGTTCTTC
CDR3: CASSKALFVSYNEQFF

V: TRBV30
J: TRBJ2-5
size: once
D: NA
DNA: TGTGCCTGGAGTGTTGGCGTCCGGCAGACCCAGTACTTC
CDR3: CAWSVGVRQTQYF

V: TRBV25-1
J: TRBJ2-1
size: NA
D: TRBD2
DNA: TGTGCCAGCAGTGATGGGAGGGGTCCTAATGAGCAGTTCTTC
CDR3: CASSDGRGPNEQFF

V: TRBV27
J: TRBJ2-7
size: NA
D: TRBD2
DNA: TGTGCCAGCAGTTTTGTGGGAGGGCCGTCGGGGACCCGGTACTTC
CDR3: CASSFVGGPSGTRYF

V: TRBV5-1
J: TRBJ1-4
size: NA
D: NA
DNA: TGCGCCAGCAGCTTAGGCCCGGGGCCCAATGAAAAACTGTTTTTT
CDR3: CASSLGPGPNEKLFF

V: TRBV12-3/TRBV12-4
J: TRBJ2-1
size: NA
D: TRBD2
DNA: TGTGCCAGCAAACTAGCGGGGACCTACAATGAGCAGTTCTTC
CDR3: CASKLAGTYNEQFF

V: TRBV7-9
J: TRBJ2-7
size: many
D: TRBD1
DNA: TGTGCCAGCAGCCCATCGCCGGGACAGGGATTTCGCGAGCAGTACTTC
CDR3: CASSPSPGQGFREQYF

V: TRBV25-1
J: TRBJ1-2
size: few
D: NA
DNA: TGTGCCACCCTCGGGTATGGCTACACCTTC
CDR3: CATLGYGYTF

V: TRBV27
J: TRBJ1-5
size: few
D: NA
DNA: TGTGCCAGCAGTTTAGGGGGGGTTGGCAATCAGCCCCAGCATTTT
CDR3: CASSLGGVGNQPQHF

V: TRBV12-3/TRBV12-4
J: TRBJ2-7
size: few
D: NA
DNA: TGTGCCAGCAGTTTGGGCTCAGGGCACTCTAGGCAGTACTTC
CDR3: CASSLGSGHSRQYF

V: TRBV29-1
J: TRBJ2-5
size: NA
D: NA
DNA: TGCAGCGTTGAAGGGACAGAGGGGAGCACGGAGACCCAGTACTTC
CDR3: CSVEGTEGSTETQYF

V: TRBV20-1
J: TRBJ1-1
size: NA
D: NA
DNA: TGCAGTGGACTTGGACGGCAAAACACTGAAGCTTTCTTT
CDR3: CSGLGRQNTEAFF

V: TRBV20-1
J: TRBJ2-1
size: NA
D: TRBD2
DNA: TGCAGTGCTTCCACGGTGTGGGCTAGCGGAGGTAGCTCCTACGAGCAGTTCTTC
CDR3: CSASTVWASGGSSYEQFF

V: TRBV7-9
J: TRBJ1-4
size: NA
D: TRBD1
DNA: TGTGCCAGCACCACGGGACAGGTTGATGAAAAACTGTTTTTT
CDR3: CASTTGQVDEKLFF